This is a list of T cell receptor beta chains from one sample in a study of cytomegalovirus exposure and HLA in healthy donors. Profiled with immunoSEQ multiplex PCR; TCRdb holds only in-frame clones, not every one. Seen here are 150,000 to 200,000 clones, around four fifths observed once, and the top ten hold about 2.3%. The specimen sequenced was PBMCs. The receptors originated from a man aged 25-45 years in good health and CMV-seropositive. Each CDR3 is given with its conserved first and last residue. D genes are given only for firm matches. Rows give clone size only sometimes, using once, few, many, or a class for an expanded clone.

len	d_gene	abundance	v_gene	j_gene	CDR3aa	CDR3nt
13	TRBD1	-	TRBV7-2	TRBJ1-2	CASVDRGRYGYTF	TGTGCCAGCGTAGACAGGGGGAGGTATGGCTACACCTTC
16	TRBD1	-	TRBV5-1	TRBJ1-4	CASSFAGQGLNEKLFF	TGCGCCAGCAGCTTCGCCGGACAGGGGTTGAATGAAAAACTGTTTTTT
13	-	once	TRBV5-6	TRBJ2-3	CASSSVSVDTQYF	TGTGCCAGCAGCTCCGTCTCGGTAGATACGCAGTATTTT
14	-	-	TRBV7-9	TRBJ2-2	CASSVQGNTGELFF	TGTGCCAGCAGCGTACAGGGAAACACCGGGGAGCTGTTTTTT
16	-	-	TRBV15	TRBJ1-2	CATKIGGPLANYGYTF	TGTGCCACCAAGATTGGAGGGCCGTTAGCTAACTATGGCTACACCTTC
15	-	-	TRBV4-3	TRBJ1-1	CASSQRGGLNTEAFF	TGCGCCAGCAGCCAGAGGGGGGGACTGAACACTGAAGCTTTCTTT
16	-	-	TRBV13	TRBJ1-1	CASFETGGPPEEEAFF	TGTGCCAGCTTCGAGACGGGGGGGCCCCCCGAGGAAGAAGCTTTCTTT
15	-	-	TRBV4-3	TRBJ1-2	CASSRGGGVNYGYTF	TGCGCCAGCAGCCGGGGAGGAGGAGTTAACTATGGCTACACCTTC
16	-	-	TRBV18	TRBJ1-1	CASSLTRGEGNTEAFF	TGTGCCAGCTCACTTACCCGGGGTGAAGGAAACACTGAAGCTTTCTTT
17	-	-	TRBV9	TRBJ2-1	CASSVGDLPSSYNEQFF	TGTGCCAGCAGCGTAGGGGACTTACCGAGCTCCTACAATGAGCAGTTCTTC
14	-	-	TRBV7-2	TRBJ1-2	CASSPGGTSYGYTF	TGTGCCAGCAGCCCCGGCGGGACGAGCTATGGCTACACCTTC
13	TRBD2	-	TRBV6-5	TRBJ2-7	CASSYGGVYEQYF	TGTGCCAGCAGTTACGGGGGGGTCTACGAGCAGTACTTC
14	TRBD1	-	TRBV7-6	TRBJ2-1	CASSFRDRNNEQFF	TGTGCCAGCAGCTTCCGGGACAGGAACAATGAGCAGTTCTTC
12	-	-	TRBV6-5	TRBJ2-7	CATKRNRAEQYF	TGTGCCACCAAACGAAACAGGGCCGAGCAGTACTTC
13	TRBD1	-	TRBV2	TRBJ1-6	CASTGQGGSPLHF	TGTGCCAGCACCGGACAGGGTGGTTCACCCCTCCACTTT
13	TRBD1	-	TRBV19	TRBJ1-1	CASSQGGGPEAFF	TGTGCCAGTTCACAAGGGGGCGGCCCTGAAGCTTTCTTT
12	-	-	TRBV4-2	TRBJ1-6	CASSQVQAPLHF	TGTGCCAGCAGCCAAGTCCAGGCACCCCTCCACTTT
15	TRBD2	-	TRBV7-2	TRBJ2-7	CASRIGTSGNYEQYF	TGTGCCAGCAGGATCGGGACTAGCGGGAACTACGAGCAGTACTTC
14	-	few	TRBV30	TRBJ1-5	CAWSVIAGNQPQHF	TGTGCCTGGAGTGTAATCGCAGGTAATCAGCCCCAGCATTTT
16	-	-	TRBV7-6	TRBJ2-7	CASSLRGAGGYYEQYF	TGTGCCAGCAGCCTACGGGGGGCAGGGGGCTATTACGAGCAGTACTTC
14	TRBD1	-	TRBV15	TRBJ1-5	CATSRRDRAQPQHF	TGTGCCACCAGCAGGAGGGACAGGGCCCAGCCCCAGCATTTT
13	-	-	TRBV18	TRBJ1-4	CASSPVEQDPLFF	TGTGCCAGCTCACCAGTAGAACAGGACCCACTGTTTTTT
18	TRBD1	-	TRBV9	TRBJ2-5	CASSVSSRQGAAQETQYF	TGTGCCAGCAGCGTCAGCTCTCGACAGGGGGCGGCCCAAGAGACCCAGTACTTC
14	-	-	TRBV27	TRBJ1-1	CASSWSDSNTEAFF	TGTGCCAGCAGTTGGTCGGACTCTAACACTGAAGCTTTCTTT
16	-	-	TRBV11-2	TRBJ2-6	CASAPGFLVGANVLTF	TGTGCCAGCGCACCGGGGTTCCTCGTTGGGGCCAACGTCCTGACTTTC
14	-	-	TRBV6-5	TRBJ2-7	CASSGTPSGYEQYF	TGTGCCAGCAGCGGGACACCGTCGGGCTACGAGCAGTACTTC
15	TRBD1	-	TRBV5-1	TRBJ2-7	CASSLTGGDTYEQYF	TGCGCCAGCAGCTTGACAGGGGGCGATACCTACGAGCAGTACTTC
15	TRBD1	-	TRBV25-1	TRBJ1-1	CASSVWDRVNTEAFF	TGTGCCAGCAGTGTTTGGGACAGGGTGAACACTGAAGCTTTCTTT
15	TRBD2	once	TRBV18	TRBJ2-3	CASSRLAGLTDTQYF	TGTGCCAGCTCAAGACTAGCGGGGCTCACAGATACGCAGTATTTT
17	TRBD1	-	TRBV7-2	TRBJ1-5	CASSFQGDFYSNQPQHF	TGTGCCAGCAGCTTCCAGGGGGACTTTTATAGCAATCAGCCCCAGCATTTT
14	-	-	TRBV5-1	TRBJ1-4	CASSRDSTNEKLFF	TGCGCCAGCAGTCGAGACTCAACTAATGAAAAACTGTTTTTT
16	TRBD1	-	TRBV6-5	TRBJ1-6	CASSYSRGRFASPLHF	TGTGCCAGCAGTTATTCCAGGGGGCGTTTTGCTTCACCCCTCCACTTT
14	-	once	TRBV11-2	TRBJ1-4	CASSLGSYYEKLFF	TGTGCCAGCAGCTTGGGCAGCTATTACGAAAAACTGTTTTTT
13	TRBD1	-	TRBV19	TRBJ1-1	CATEDRVGTEAFF	TGTGCCACTGAGGACAGGGTTGGCACTGAAGCTTTCTTT
15	TRBD1	-	TRBV7-9	TRBJ1-2	CASSRTNRGDYGYTF	TGTGCCAGCAGCCGGACTAACAGGGGCGACTATGGCTACACCTTC
12	-	-	TRBV9	TRBJ1-2	CASSDGNYGYTF	TGTGCCAGCAGCGACGGGAACTATGGCTACACCTTC
16	TRBD2	-	TRBV7-2	TRBJ2-3	CASSPTGLASTDTQYF	TGTGCCAGCAGCCCAACCGGACTAGCAAGCACAGATACGCAGTATTTT
15	TRBD2	-	TRBV4-1	TRBJ2-3	CASAIGSGGSDTQYF	TGCGCCAGCGCTATAGGTAGCGGGGGGTCAGATACGCAGTATTTT
14	-	-	TRBV5-1	TRBJ2-2	CASRLSRSAGELFF	TGCGCCAGCAGGCTCTCTAGGAGCGCCGGGGAGCTGTTTTTT
16	-	-	TRBV11-2	TRBJ2-7	CASSLVGSARLRGQYF	TGTGCCAGCAGCTTAGTAGGTTCCGCTAGACTACGAGGGCAGTACTTC
13	-	-	TRBV9	TRBJ2-2	CASSKDITGELFF	TGTGCCAGCAGCAAAGACATCACCGGGGAGCTGTTTTTT
14	-	few	TRBV18	TRBJ1-2	CASSADGGNYGYTF	TGTGCCAGCTCGGCCGACGGGGGTAACTATGGCTACACCTTC
15	TRBD1	-	TRBV5-1	TRBJ1-1	CASNRGDWSNTEAFF	TGCGCCAGCAACAGGGGGGACTGGAGTAACACTGAAGCTTTCTTT
14	-	-	TRBV2	TRBJ1-1	CASQSRDTNTEAFF	TGTGCCAGCCAAAGCCGGGACACGAACACTGAAGCTTTCTTT
14	TRBD1	-	TRBV6-6	TRBJ2-5	CASSWGQNQETQYF	TGTGCCAGCAGTTGGGGACAGAACCAAGAGACCCAGTACTTC
17	TRBD2	-	TRBV29-1	TRBJ2-3	CSVEPLAGAAKTDTQYF	TGCAGCGTTGAACCATTAGCGGGGGCCGCTAAAACAGATACGCAGTATTTT
19	-	-	TRBV7-2	TRBJ2-3	CASSLIYGAGMPWADTQYF	TGTGCCAGCAGCTTAATATACGGTGCCGGGATGCCGTGGGCAGATACGCAGTATTTT
16	TRBD2	-	TRBV19	TRBJ2-1	CASSIMMGGGTNEQFF	TGTGCCAGTAGTATAATGATGGGGGGGGGAACCAATGAGCAGTTCTTC
14	-	-	TRBV4-1	TRBJ2-1	CASSQRQGVDEQFF	TGCGCCAGCAGCCAAAGACAAGGGGTGGATGAGCAGTTCTTC